Each of the 11 T cell receptor beta chains below was sequenced from the same sample in a study of memory CD4+ T cells and cytomegalovirus serostatus (dated by TCRdb to about 2019). Single viable CD3+CD4+CD8-CD45RO+ cells were sorted as memory CD4+ T cells on a FACSAria II. To prepare the library, the immunoSEQ multiplex PCR assay was applied. As stored in TCRdb, this immuneACCESS dataset retains in-frame rearrangements with V and J assigned. A fraction of the clones does not appear; measured against another copy, unresolved V genes explain less than half of the discrepancy, and the remainder lacks a known reason. For this sample the table gives roughly 54,000 clones, of which around 76% were detected only once. The top ten hold roughly 1.7% of the sample. The specimen sequenced was memory CD4+ T cells from blood. All receptors derive from an adult in good health and CMV-seronegative.

This chain links TRBV30 with TRBJ2-5, with 9 bases matching TRBD2. The germline V gene encodes CDR1 GTSNPN and CDR2 SVGIG (reference sequence). V was pared by 3 bases and J by 6 bases, with 5 bases of the junction left unmatched. CDR3 size: 13 residues. The CDR3 coding sequence is TGTGCCTGGAGGGTTAGCGGGGGAAAGACCCAGTACTTC. It yields the protein CAWRVSGGKTQYF.

The table lists this clone with a count of one. The chain joins TRBV7-8 to TRBJ2-7; D may correspond to TRBD1 or TRBD2 (5 bases each). Germline CDR1 is SGHVS and CDR2 is FQNEAQ. The CDR3 is made up of 13 amino acids. Deletions cut 1 base from V and 7 bases from J, with 11 bases between. CDR3 sequence: CASSLGGWGEQYF. The DNA for the CDR3 is TGTGCCAGCAGCTTAGGAGGTTGGGGGGAGCAGTACTTC.

The rearrangement joins TRBV10-1 to TRBJ1-1; a weak D match, TRBD1 (5 bases). Germline CDR1 is WNHNN and CDR2 is SYGVQD (reference sequence). Trimming pared 8 bases from V and 4 bases from J, leaving 29 bases between. The CDR3 has 18 amino acids. Here the CDR3 reads CASATSREGARVSTEAFF. The CDR3 coding sequence is TGCGCCAGCGCTACCTCGCGGGAAGGGGCGCGGGTCAGCACTGAAGCTTTCTTT.

This sequence joins TRBV7-2 and TRBJ2-1; TRBD2 aligns across 11 bases. The CDR3 is made up of 16 amino acids. The ends lost 5 bases at V and 5 bases at J; junction bases unmatched: 8. Germline CDR1 is SGHTA and CDR2 is FQGNSA. The CDR3 loop reads CASSPMGTSGHNEQFF. In DNA form, the CDR3 reads TGTGCCAGCAGCCCGATGGGGACTAGCGGTCACAATGAGCAGTTCTTC.

The gene calls are TRBV28 and TRBJ1-4; D call uncertain. The germline V and J ends were trimmed by 7 bases and 7 bases, with 16 bases remaining between them. Germline CDR1 and CDR2: MDHEN and SYDVKM. The CDR3 totals 14 residues. The CDR3 DNA reads as TGTGCCAGCAAATCTGCCGGATCAGCTGAAAAACTGTTTTTT. Its translation: CASKSAGSAEKLFF.

The chain couples TRBV5-4 to TRBJ2-3; D not certain. The ends were cut back, 4 bases at V and 6 bases at J, with 9 bases in the middle. Per germline, CDR1 SGHNT and CDR2 YYREEE (reference sequence). CDR3 size: 12 residues. DNA of the CDR3: TGTGCCAGCAGCAGTGCTGGGGATACGCAGTATTTT. It specifies CASSSAGDTQYF.

As to this clone: Other DNA sequences of this sample code for an identical CDR3. This rearrangement joins TRBV5-1 to TRBJ1-2; D remains ambiguous. The CDR3 runs to 13 residues. CDR1 is SGHRS, CDR2 YFSETQ, per germline. V lost 1 base to trimming and J lost 3 bases, with 7 bases between them. In nucleotides, the CDR3 is TGCGCCAGCAGCTTGCGGGGAGACTATGGCTACACCTTC. This sequence encodes CASSLRGDYGYTF. Supplemented by reference TRBV5-1 and TRBJ1-2, the full variable domain reads KAGVTQTPRYLIKTRGQQVTLSCSPISGHRSVSWYQQTPGQGLQFLFEYFSETQRNKGNFPGRFSGRQFSNSRSEMNVSTLELGDSALYLCASSLRGDYGYTFGSGTRLTVV.

The chain is built from TRBV5-4 and TRBJ2-4; D possibly matches TRBD1 or TRBD2 (6 bases each). This CDR3 region has 17 residues. Trimming shortened V by 0 bases and J by 6 bases, and 19 bases separated the two germline ends. CDR1 is SGHNT, CDR2 YYREEE, per germline (reference sequence). Here the CDR3 reads CASSLGVGGASGNIQYF. DNA of the CDR3: TGTGCCAGCAGCTTGGGGGTCGGGGGCGCATCGGGAAACATTCAGTACTTC.

In the case of this clone: This CDR3 is also generated by other DNA sequences in the sample. This chain links TRBV5-1 with TRBJ2-7; D remains unclear. This CDR3 contains 14 residues. The V gene lost 7 bases and the J gene lost 2 bases, with 16 bases spanning the gap. Germline-derived CDR1 and CDR2 are SGHRS and YFSETQ. The CDR3 nucleotides read TGCGCCAGCGGCGGCGGCAGTACAGCCTACGAGCAGTACTTC. Its translation: CASGGGSTAYEQYF.

The chain is built from TRBV7-2 and TRBJ2-7, with TRBD1 identical over 7 bases. This CDR3 is built from 13 residues. Germline V gene sequence: CDR1 SGHTA, CDR2 FQGNSA. The J segment lost 6 bases and the V segment lost 5 bases, leaving 7 bases of the junction unmatched. This chain's CDR3 is CASSLTGPSEQYF. CDR3 coding DNA: TGTGCCAGCAGCCTGACAGGGCCATCCGAGCAGTACTTC.

V is TRBV9 and J is TRBJ2-1; 7 positions agree with TRBD2. The CDR3 length is 14 residues. In germline, CDR1 is SGDLS, CDR2 YYNGEE. J was trimmed by 8 bases and V by 4 bases; bases with no gene match: 9. The CDR3 loop is CASSPNLAGYEQFF. The CDR3 DNA is TGTGCCAGCAGCCCAAACTTAGCGGGTTATGAGCAGTTCTTC.